One and the same sample provided the 32 T cell receptor beta chains below, sequenced in a study of shared clonotypes between healthy human individuals. Clones were sequenced by immunoSEQ multiplex PCR, and TCRdb holds only the in-frame ones, with some missing. The data hold some 1,600,000 clones, with 98% observed a single time. Source material: naive CD4+ T cells sorted from blood. Documented subset: CD45RA+ positively selected. These receptors were collected from a man aged 25-45 years in good health.

The gene calls are TRBV4-3 and TRBJ2-7; 8 nucleotides line up with TRBD2. V shed 0 bases and J 5 bases; nucleotides not matched to a gene: 9. Germline assignment: CDR1 LGHNA and CDR2 YSLEER. The CDR3 runs to 16 residues. The CDR3 DNA is TGCGCCAGCAGCCAAGATGGGACTAGGGGTGTCGACGAGCAGTACTTC. Its protein product is CASSQDGTRGVDEQYF.

Notes on this clone: The identical CDR3 is also encoded by other nucleotide sequences in the sample. This chain uses TRBV9 with TRBJ2-1; perhaps TRBD2 as D (6 bases). The CDR3 has 14 amino acids. V was clipped by 4 bases and J by 1 base, with 9 bases between them. Germline lookup yields CDR1 SGDLS and CDR2 YYNGEE. For the CDR3, the DNA is TGTGCCAGCAGCATTGGGGGGTCCTACAATGAGCAGTTCTTC. Its protein is CASSIGGSYNEQFF.

This clone occurred once. The rearrangement links TRBV25-1 to TRBJ2-1, with 9 nucleotides matching TRBD1. Trimming took 6 bases from V and 9 from J; bases not matched to a gene: 9. The CDR3 covers 14 residues. The V gene's germline CDR1 is MGHDK and CDR2 SYGVNS. CDR3 coding DNA: TGTGCCAGCAGGGGGACAGGGCCCCTCGCTGAGCAGTTCTTC. Its translation is CASRGTGPLAEQFF.

This clone was observed once. J is TRBJ2-7 and V is TRBV5-5, with 9 bases fitting TRBD1. Germline V gives CDR1 SGHKS, CDR2 YYEKEE (reference sequence). Unmatched junction bases numbered 3, after V lost 2 bases and J lost 0 bases. This CDR3 spans 15 amino acids. The CDR3 protein is CASSLQGAISYEQYF. CDR3 DNA sequence: TGTGCCAGCAGCTTACAGGGGGCTATCTCCTACGAGCAGTACTTC.

Points on this clone: The same CDR3 also results from other DNA sequences found in this sample. The V and J genes are TRBV18 and TRBJ2-5; D not resolved. The CDR3 has 15 residues. With 3 bases removed from V and 1 base from J, the gap between germline ends came to 12 bases. Per the germline V gene, CDR1 is KGHSH and CDR2 is LQKENI. As DNA, the CDR3 is TGTGCCAGCTCACCTTTGGGGTCACGCCAAGAGACCCAGTACTTC. Amino acids: CASSPLGSRQETQYF.

This rearrangement joins TRBV5-1 to TRBJ1-4; D gene ambiguous. The germline gives CDR1 SGHRS, CDR2 YFSETQ. The CDR3 length is 14 residues. Trimming pared 5 bases from V and 4 bases from J, leaving 12 bases between. For the CDR3, the DNA is TGCGCCAGCAGTAGGGAGTCTGATAATGAAAAACTGTTTTTT. It is translated as CASSRESDNEKLFF.

This sequence joins TRBV18 and TRBJ2-3; D not certain. The CDR3 contains 15 residues. CDR1 is KGHSH, CDR2 LQKENI, per germline. V shed 1 base and J shed 1 base, with 9 bases lying between them. The DNA for the CDR3 is TGTGCCAGCTCACCACAGGGCTTCGGCACAGATACGCAGTATTTT. The encoded protein is CASSPQGFGTDTQYF.

The CDR3 DNA reads as TGTGCCATCACGGCGCGGGGGCAGGATGGCTACACCTTC. Its protein is CAITARGQDGYTF. The chain uses TRBV10-3 and TRBJ1-2; TRBD1 might be the D (6 bases). CDR3 length equals 13 residues. CDR1 is ENHRY, CDR2 SYGVKD, per germline. V was trimmed by 7 bases and J by 6 bases, leaving 15 bases between them.

This chain links TRBV28 with TRBJ2-7; 11 bases align to TRBD1. V trimming: 3 bases; J trimming: 4 bases; junction bases outside the gene matches: 14. The CDR3 sequence is 18 residues long. Germline CDR1 reads MDHEN; CDR2 reads SYDVKM. The CDR3 region is CASSLGRTGGGWDYEQYF. CDR3 DNA sequence: TGTGCCAGCAGTTTGGGCCGGACAGGGGGCGGTTGGGATTACGAGCAGTACTTC.

The V gene is TRBV2, the J gene TRBJ2-3; 7 bases agree with TRBD2. The CDR3 covers 15 residues. J gave up 4 bases and V 4 bases, and 8 bases lay outside the gene matches. The germline V gene has CDR1 SNHLY and CDR2 FYNNEI. The CDR3 sequence: CASSGASGNADTQYF. DNA of the CDR3: TGTGCCAGCAGTGGGGCGAGCGGGAACGCAGATACGCAGTATTTT.

This chain links TRBV7-3 with TRBJ2-7, with D possibly TRBD2 on 6 matching bases. The CDR3 consists of 17 residues. In germline, CDR1 is SGHTA, CDR2 FQGTGA. The V end lost 5 bases, the J end lost 6 bases, and 26 bases lay between the germline ends. In nucleotides, the CDR3 is TGTGCCAGCAGCCCATCCCTGGCCGGAGGGCCCCGTATCGAGCAGTACTTC. Translation gives CASSPSLAGGPRIEQYF.

The chain combines TRBV28 with TRBJ1-5, with 7 bases lining up with TRBD1. V lost 5 bases to trimming and J lost 8 bases; unmatched junction nucleotides: 6. This CDR3 comprises 13 residues. Germline CDR1 reads MDHEN; CDR2 reads SYDVKM. CDR3 bases: TGTGCCAGCAGTCCATCAGGGGGAAAGCCCCAGCATTTT. Protein sequence: CASSPSGGKPQHF.

The chain has TRBV4-2 and TRBJ2-1; D perhaps matches TRBD1 (9 bases). The CDR3 consists of 16 residues. Germline CDR1 reads LGHNA; CDR2 reads YNFKEQ. V lost 1 base and J lost 8, with 18 bases in between. In nucleotides, the CDR3 is TGTGCCAGCAGCCAAGGTCCGGGGGGGACAGGGCATGAGCAGTTCTTC. Translation: CASSQGPGGTGHEQFF.

This clone was seen once. This sequence joins TRBV6-1 and TRBJ2-1, with TRBD2 identical over 11 bases. The CDR3 consists of 16 residues. V was clipped by 3 bases and J by 7 bases; unmatched bases: 8. Looked up from germline, CDR1 is MNHNS and CDR2 is SASEGT. CDR3 sequence: CASSDPTSGRGNEQFF. CDR3 DNA: TGTGCCAGCAGTGACCCAACTAGCGGGAGAGGGAATGAGCAGTTCTTC.

This chain links TRBV6-5 with TRBJ2-3, with TRBD2 matching over 9 bases. V shed 4 bases and J 2 bases; nucleotides not matched to a gene: 4. Germline values: CDR1 MNHEY, CDR2 SVGAGI. This CDR3 region has 15 residues. CDR3 region: CASSSAGGNTDTQYF. CDR3 sequence (DNA): TGTGCCAGCAGTTCTGCGGGAGGGAACACAGATACGCAGTATTTT.

The J gene is TRBJ2-7, the V gene TRBV7-2; 10 bases are shared with TRBD2. Germline lookup yields CDR1 SGHTA and CDR2 FQGNSA. The CDR3 extends over 14 amino acids. The V gene end was trimmed by 5 bases and the J gene end by 3 bases; junction bases not matched to a gene: 4. CDR3 sequence reads: CASSRTSGNYEQYF. CDR3 bases: TGTGCCAGCAGCCGGACTAGCGGTAACTACGAGCAGTACTTC.

The chain joins TRBV2 to TRBJ2-2; the D gene is possibly TRBD1 (6 bases). The V and J ends lost 4 bases and 2 bases respectively, with 14 bases between them. The germline V gene encodes CDR1 SNHLY and CDR2 FYNNEI. The CDR3 totals 16 residues. Written as DNA, the CDR3 is TGTGCCAGCAGTGTAGATCGGACAGTCAACACCGGGGAGCTGTTTTTT. Translating it yields CASSVDRTVNTGELFF.

Note on this clone: This sample includes further DNA sequences coding for the same CDR3. The chain joins TRBV20-1 to TRBJ1-1; D not certain. The V gene's germline CDR1 is DFQATT and CDR2 SNEGSKA (reference sequence). The length of the CDR3 is 11 residues. V lost 1 base to trimming and J lost 4 bases, with 4 bases between them. The CDR3 loop is CSARVATEAFF. Written as DNA, the CDR3 is TGCAGTGCTAGAGTTGCCACTGAAGCTTTCTTT.

The V gene is TRBV12-5, the J gene TRBJ2-5; D is unclear. The length of the CDR3 is 13 residues. CDR1 is LGHNT, CDR2 FRNRAP, per germline. V was shortened by 7 bases and J by 4 bases, with 13 bases between the two germline ends. CDR3 nucleotides: TGTGCTAGTGCGCACACGGGCGGAGAGACCCAGTACTTC. Encoded protein: CASAHTGGETQYF.

This chain joins TRBV28 and TRBJ2-5; D is possibly TRBD1 or TRBD2 (5 bases each). Germline V gene sequence: CDR1 MDHEN, CDR2 SYDVKM. The CDR3 loop spans 14 amino acids. Trimming left V 7 bases short and J 5 bases short, with 17 bases between. The CDR3 DNA follows: TGTGCCAGCACCCCCCCCGGCAGGGAGGAGACCCAGTACTTC. The encoded protein is CASTPPGREETQYF.

The V gene is TRBV7-9, the J gene TRBJ2-3, with D possibly being TRBD2 (5 bases). CDR3 length equals 16 residues. Deletions cut 1 base from V and 1 base from J, with 12 bases between. Germline V gives CDR1 SEHNR, CDR2 FQNEAQ (reference sequence). The CDR3 region has the DNA TGTGCCAGCAGCTTAGTAGGGCTAGCTGGCACAGATACGCAGTATTTT. Its translation: CASSLVGLAGTDTQYF.

The chain couples TRBV4-2 to TRBJ1-1; the D is unclear. Germline CDR1 and CDR2: LGHNA and YNFKEQ. The CDR3 has 13 amino acids. Trimming removed 3 bases from V and 7 bases from J, with 12 bases in between. This CDR3 is CASSHISADEAFF. The CDR3 DNA reads TGTGCCAGCAGCCATATTTCGGCAGATGAAGCTTTCTTT.

This clone was picked up one time. V gene TRBV19 combines with J gene TRBJ1-4; 7 positions agree with TRBD1. Germline lookup yields CDR1 LNHDA and CDR2 SQIVND (reference sequence). This CDR3 spans 17 amino acids. V shed 8 bases and J 0 bases; nucleotides not matched to a gene: 12. The DNA of the CDR3 is TGTGCCAGTTCAGACAGGGCGGGATTCGCAACTAATGAAAAACTGTTTTTT. Its protein product is CASSDRAGFATNEKLFF.

This clone was counted a single time. This chain links TRBV6-1 with TRBJ1-3, with 7 bases fitting TRBD1. Germline V CDR1 and CDR2: MNHNS, SASEGT. J gave up 3 bases and V 3 bases, and 8 bases lay outside the gene matches. The CDR3 is 16 amino acids. In DNA, the CDR3 is TGTGCCAGCAGTGAGATAAGGGGGCTCATTGGAAACACCATATATTTT. It specifies CASSEIRGLIGNTIYF.

This sequence joins TRBV28 and TRBJ1-2; D not certain. This CDR3 region has 15 residues. CDR1 and CDR2 (germline): MDHEN, SYDVKM. Trimming cost V 6 bases and J 5 bases, with 19 bases left between them. The CDR3 DNA reads as TGTGCCAGCAGATTGGGCCAGATCGGGGAATATGGCTACACCTTC. Amino acids: CASRLGQIGEYGYTF.

The chain employs TRBV9 and TRBJ2-1; D is possibly TRBD2 (6 bases). Germline V lookup: CDR1 SGDLS, CDR2 YYNGEE. The CDR3 consists of 17 residues. V was cut by 4 bases and J by 6 bases, with 23 bases left in between. This CDR3 reads CASSPTPVGSFPNEQFF. The DNA for the CDR3 is TGTGCCAGCAGCCCCACCCCCGTCGGGAGCTTTCCCAATGAGCAGTTCTTC.

The chain uses TRBV7-7 and TRBJ2-1; 15 bases line up with TRBD2. Unmatched junction bases numbered 13, after V lost 5 bases and J lost 2 bases. CDR3 length equals 20 residues. Per germline, CDR1 SSHAT and CDR2 FNYEAQ (reference sequence). CDR3 coding DNA: TGTGCCAGCAGCCCTCAACCGGGACTAGCGGGGGGTGAAACCTACAATGAGCAGTTCTTC. Protein sequence: CASSPQPGLAGGETYNEQFF.

This chain joins TRBV18 and TRBJ2-7; TRBD1 might be the D (6 bases). V lost 6 bases, J lost 0 bases, and 15 bases lay in between. This CDR3 spans 15 amino acids. In germline, CDR1 is KGHSH, CDR2 LQKENI. DNA for the CDR3: TGTGCCAGCTCTCCCCGGGACACCCGCTCCTACGAGCAGTACTTC. Protein sequence: CASSPRDTRSYEQYF.

This chain connects TRBV9 to TRBJ2-5; TRBD1 matches 7 bases. With 3 bases clipped from V and 5 bases from J, the junction kept 7 bases outside the gene matches. From germline, CDR1 is SGDLS and CDR2 YYNGEE. The CDR3 totals 14 residues. The CDR3 DNA reads as TGTGCCAGCAGCGACGACAGGGTCGGTGAGACCCAGTACTTC. Its translation is CASSDDRVGETQYF.

The chain couples TRBV28 to TRBJ1-2; D is unclear. V lost 5 bases and J 4 bases, leaving 11 bases between the germline ends. In germline, CDR1 is MDHEN, CDR2 SYDVKM. The CDR3 runs to 13 residues. CDR3 amino acids: CASSPGVPYGYTF. CDR3 nucleotide sequence: TGTGCCAGCAGTCCTGGGGTGCCCTATGGCTACACCTTC.

This clone showed up just once. The chain's CDR3 is CASSPYPTSVEGNEQFF. The CDR3 bases are TGCGCCAGCAGCCCCTACCCCACTAGCGTCGAGGGGAATGAGCAGTTCTTC. The chain is built from TRBV4-3 and TRBJ2-1, with 7 bases that match TRBD2. CDR3 length equals 17 residues. The germline V gene has CDR1 LGHNA and CDR2 YSLEER. V lost 4 bases, J lost 7 bases, and 16 bases stayed unmatched.

V usage is TRBV20-1 and J usage is TRBJ2-3, with no clear D. The CDR3 is made up of 11 amino acids. V was trimmed by 6 bases and J by 2 bases, leaving 6 bases between them. Germline V CDR1 and CDR2: DFQATT, SNEGSKA (reference sequence). Here the CDR3 DNA reads TGCAGTGCCACGAACACAGATACGCAGTATTTT. Translated, it gives CSATNTDTQYF.